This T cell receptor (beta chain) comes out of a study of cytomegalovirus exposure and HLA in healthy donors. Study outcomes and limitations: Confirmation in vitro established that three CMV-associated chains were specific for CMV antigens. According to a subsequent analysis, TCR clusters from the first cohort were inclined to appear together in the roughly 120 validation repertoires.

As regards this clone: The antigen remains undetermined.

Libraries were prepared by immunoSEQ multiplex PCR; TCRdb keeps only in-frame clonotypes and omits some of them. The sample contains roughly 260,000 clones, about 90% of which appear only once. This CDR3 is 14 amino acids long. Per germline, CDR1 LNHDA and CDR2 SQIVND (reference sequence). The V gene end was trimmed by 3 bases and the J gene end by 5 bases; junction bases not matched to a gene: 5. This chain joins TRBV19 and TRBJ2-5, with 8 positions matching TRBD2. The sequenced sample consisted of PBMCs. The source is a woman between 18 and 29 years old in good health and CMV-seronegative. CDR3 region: CASSIGGAMETQYF. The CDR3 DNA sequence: TGTGCCAGTAGTATCGGGGGGGCGATGGAGACCCAGTACTTC.